These 13 T cell receptor beta chains came from one sample sequenced in a study of T-cell reconstitution after alpha-beta-depleted transplantation in children. Unique molecular identifiers were incorporated when the TCRbeta library was constructed. TCRdb re-called the PCR reads with MiXCR, one entry per CDR3 protein. Of about 590,000 distinct CDR3 sequences in the sample, roughly 13% were seen once. Sequenced material: PBMCs, mostly from graft donor cells, taken 360 days after TCRalphabeta/CD19-depleted stem cell transplant. Receptor source: a male patient younger than 18 who had a stem cell transplant for acute myeloid leukemia, so the T cells may come from the graft donor.

Here the CDR3 DNA reads TGCGCCAGCAGCTTATTTTGGGGTACCGGGGAGCTGTTTTTT. Its translation is CASSLFWGTGELFF. The V and J genes are TRBV5-1 and TRBJ2-2; D is ambiguous. V lost 2 bases to trimming and J lost 5 bases, with 10 bases between them. This CDR3 spans 14 amino acids. Germline CDR1 reads SGHRS; CDR2 reads YFSETQ.

This clonotype appeared many times. The junction departs from the called germline gene at one end, perhaps through a read error. The chain joins TRBV20-1 to TRBJ2-7, with 7 bases identical to TRBD1. Per germline, CDR1 DFQATT and CDR2 SNEGSKA (reference sequence). CDR3 length: 13 amino acids. DNA for the CDR3: TGCAGTGCCAGAGACAGGGAGATCTACGAGCAGTACTTC. This encodes CSARDREIYEQYF.

The rearrangement links TRBV9 to TRBJ2-1, with no clear D. The CDR3 spans 16 residues. Germline V gene lookup returns CDR1 SGDLS and CDR2 YYNGEE. Trimming took 4 bases from V and 0 from J, leaving 14 bases between them. CDR3 region: CASSPPKGGSYNEQFF. CDR3 DNA sequence: TGTGCCAGCAGCCCCCCGAAGGGCGGCTCCTACAATGAGCAGTTCTTC.

The rearrangement links TRBV10-3 to TRBJ2-1; D perhaps matches TRBD2 (5 bases). V was shortened by 10 bases and J by 7 bases, with 11 bases between the two germline ends. Germline V gene data show CDR1 as ENHRY and CDR2 as SYGVKD. The CDR3 runs to 11 residues. The CDR3 DNA reads TGTGCCACCGCAGCGGTTAATGAGCAGTTCTTC. Its protein is CATAAVNEQFF.

This clonotype was counted once. The chain joins TRBV5-5 to TRBJ2-7; D unresolved. CDR1 and CDR2 (germline): SGHKS, YYEKEE (reference sequence). Trimming shortened V by 1 base and J by 2 bases, and 10 bases separated the two germline ends. The CDR3 is made up of 14 amino acids. This CDR3 is CASSLLSSTYEQYF. For the CDR3, the DNA is TGTGCCAGCAGCTTGTTGAGCAGCACCTACGAGCAGTACTTC.

The chain uses TRBV15 and TRBJ2-5; a weak D match, TRBD2 (5 bases). V was trimmed by 1 base and J by 2 bases, leaving 17 bases between them. Germline V CDR1 and CDR2: LNHNV, YYDKDF (reference sequence). The CDR3 loop spans 17 amino acids. The chain's CDR3 is CATSRVLDALVQETQYF. The CDR3, as DNA: TGTGCCACCAGCAGAGTACTAGACGCCCTGGTTCAAGAGACCCAGTACTTC.

This clonotype was picked up many times. This chain uses TRBV24-1 with TRBJ1-5, with D maybe TRBD1 (6 bases). Germline CDR1 reads KGHDR; CDR2 reads SFDVKD. Trimming pared 4 bases from V and 3 bases from J, leaving 15 bases between. The CDR3 is 16 amino acids. CDR3 loop: CATSDPGASYNQPQHF. For the CDR3, the DNA is TGTGCCACCAGTGACCCAGGGGCTTCCTACAATCAGCCCCAGCATTTT.

This clonotype was picked up a small number of times. The V and J genes are TRBV10-3 and TRBJ2-5; 7 bases line up with TRBD1. After removal of 4 bases from V and 4 bases from J, the junction contained 6 bases not matched to a gene. Germline lookup yields CDR1 ENHRY and CDR2 SYGVKD. This CDR3 has 14 amino acids. The CDR3 DNA reads TGTGCCATCAGTGTCCGACAGGGCTCAGAGACCCAGTACTTC. Residues: CAISVRQGSETQYF.

The V call is TRBV20-1, the J call TRBJ2-1; D is unresolved. The length of the CDR3 is 16 residues. Trimming cost V 0 bases and J 3 bases, with 15 bases left between them. Germline loops: CDR1 DFQATT, CDR2 SNEGSKA (reference sequence). CDR3 sequence: CSARDVGQPHYNEQFF. CDR3 DNA sequence: TGCAGTGCTAGAGATGTCGGGCAACCTCACTACAATGAGCAGTTCTTC.

The genes are TRBV15 and TRBJ2-7; TRBD1 agrees at 8 bases. The CDR3 is 16 residues long. Trimming took 5 bases from V and 2 from J; bases not matched to a gene: 11. CDR1 and CDR2 from the germline V gene are LNHNV and YYDKDF (reference sequence). CDR3 residues: CATSPSPQGGPYEQYF. CDR3 nucleotide sequence: TGTGCCACCAGCCCGAGCCCACAGGGGGGCCCCTACGAGCAGTACTTC. Full variable domain (outside the CDR3, taken from reference TRBV15 and TRBJ2-7): DAMVIQNPRYQVTQFGKPVTLSCSQTLNHNVMYWYQQKSSQAPKLLFHYYDKDFNNEADTPDNFQSRRPNTSFCFLDIRSPGLGDTAMYLCATSPSPQGGPYEQYFGPGTRLTVT.

This clonotype was seen a few times. This sequence joins TRBV27 and TRBJ2-2; D is unclear. V was cut by 7 bases and J by 7 bases, with 7 bases left in between. Germline V lookup: CDR1 MNHEY, CDR2 SMNVEV (reference sequence). The CDR3 is 11 residues long. The CDR3: CASTLDGELFF. DNA for the CDR3: TGTGCCAGCACCCTTGACGGGGAGCTGTTTTTT.

This clonotype was seen a handful of times. The rearrangement joins TRBV19 to TRBJ2-6; D is unresolved. CDR1 is LNHDA, CDR2 SQIVND, per germline (reference sequence). The CDR3 extends over 15 amino acids. V lost 6 bases, J lost 1 base, and 10 bases lay in between. CDR3 DNA sequence: TGTGCCAGTAGCCCGACCTTTTCTGGGGCCAACGTCCTGACTTTC. Its translation is CASSPTFSGANVLTF.

This clonotype has a handful of counts. This chain joins TRBV29-1 and TRBJ2-7; the match to TRBD1 covers 8 bases. Looked up from germline, CDR1 is SQVTM and CDR2 is ANQGSEA. The junction had 4 bases not matched to a gene; V was cut back by 7 bases and J by 2 bases. The CDR3 runs 12 residues. The CDR3 DNA is TGCAGCGGACAGGGGACTGCCTACGAGCAGTACTTC. This gives the protein CSGQGTAYEQYF.